This T cell receptor (beta chain) derives from a study of T cell responses to AZD1222 COVID-19 vaccine. Points from the study as a whole: Donor demographics were predominantly white British with a female majority; clonal diversity may be underestimated. An increase in Spike-specific TCR breadth and depth was observed after two AZD1222 doses. Among vaccine-associated CD4 TCRs, coverage spanned spike, with dominance at 160-218 and 743-854. Close to half of all spike-specific TCRs reportedly target regions of the variants that are unmutated.

The CDR3 loop spans 14 amino acids. The V end was cut by 3 bases, the J end by 1 base, with 9 bases between. Germline CDR1 and CDR2: WSHSY and SAAADI. Only in-frame clones appear in the TCRdb table, and some are missing; sequencing was by immunoSEQ multiplex PCR. The data show about 150,000 clones, 92% seen once. Worth noting for this clone: No antigen is known for it.

This TCR derives from an adult who received the AZD1222 COVID-19 vaccine. The chain is built from TRBV10-2 and TRBJ1-1; tentatively, D is TRBD1 (6 bases). The specimen comprised peripheral blood, sampled 28 days after the second AZD1222 dose. This chain's CDR3 is CASSEPTGNTEAFF. The CDR3 region has the DNA TGCGCCAGCAGTGAACCGACAGGGAACACTGAAGCTTTCTTT.